This T cell receptor beta chain was sequenced for a study of OX40 agonist ivuxolimab in advanced cancers. Looking at the study overall: With ivuxolimab, an agonistic anti-OX40 (CD134) antibody, patients were treated. Prior therapy, whether anti-PD-1, anti-PD-L1 or anti-CTLA-4, was allowed, and approximately 40% had some.

Repertoires were generated with immunoSEQ multiplex PCR, while TCRdb's copy carries only in-frame clones and drops some. Among over 20,000 clones listed, 80% to 90% were seen once. The CDR3 consists of 15 residues. CDR1 and CDR2 (germline): SGHTA, FQGTGA. V was cut by 1 base and J by 4 bases, with 10 bases left in between. With regard to this clone: No antigen is known for it.

Overall study findings and caveats: Relatively little clonal expansion, among the lowest observed, appeared in partial responders at 0.1-3.0 mg/kg. Certain nonresponders likewise exhibited a low normalized T-cell clonal expansion.

This material consisted of CD4+ or CD8+ T cells sorted from blood, taken in a trial of the OX40 agonist ivuxolimab. The receptor was derived from an adult with an advanced solid tumor such as melanoma, head and neck, liver or kidney cancer. V usage is TRBV7-3 and J usage is TRBJ2-2; D might be TRBD2 (6 bases). CDR3 sequence (DNA): TGTGCCAGCAGCTTAAGTACCGGGAGCACCGGGGAGCTGTTTTTT. This translates into CASSLSTGSTGELFF.